A single sample is the source of the 20 T cell receptor beta chains below, sequenced in a study of blood T cell repertoires in COVID-19. Assay: immunoSEQ multiplex PCR; the TCRdb copy retains only in-frame clones and omits some. The sample shows about 210,000 clones, approximately 80% of them seen only once. Sequencing used PBMCs or T cells enriched from blood (not recorded which). The receptors originated from a woman between 45 and 65 years old with acute COVID-19.

The V and J genes are TRBV6-5 and TRBJ2-3; 10 bases line up with TRBD2. The junction had 6 bases not matched to a gene; V was cut back by 4 bases and J by 2 bases. The CDR3 has 16 residues. The germline V gene has CDR1 MNHEY and CDR2 SVGAGI. This CDR3 is CASSSSSGRATDTQYF. Written as DNA, the CDR3 is TGTGCCAGCAGTTCCTCGAGCGGGAGGGCCACAGATACGCAGTATTTT.

The V gene is TRBV18, the J gene TRBJ2-7; 7 nucleotides align to TRBD1. V dropped 6 bases and J dropped 3; count of bases not matched to a gene: 8. The CDR3 covers 14 residues. Germline V lookup: CDR1 KGHSH, CDR2 LQKENI. The CDR3 here is CASSSGTAIYEQYF. The CDR3 bases are TGTGCCAGCTCCTCCGGGACAGCAATCTACGAGCAGTACTTC.

V and J are TRBV7-9 and TRBJ2-1; D possibly corresponds to TRBD1 (5 bases). The CDR3 is 16 residues long. V lost 5 bases, J lost 5 bases, and 19 bases lay in between. From germline, CDR1 is SEHNR and CDR2 FQNEAQ (reference sequence). In DNA form, the CDR3 reads TGTGCCAGCAGCCACCCGTGGACACTTTCGGACAATGAGCAGTTCTTC. It encodes CASSHPWTLSDNEQFF.

This chain connects TRBV7-8 to TRBJ2-1; 13 bases match TRBD2. CDR3 length equals 17 residues. V dropped 4 bases and J dropped 7; count of bases not matched to a gene: 10. Germline lookup yields CDR1 SGHVS and CDR2 FQNEAQ. This CDR3 is CASSYYKLAGGGNEQFF. CDR3 coding DNA: TGTGCCAGCAGCTATTATAAACTAGCGGGAGGGGGAAATGAGCAGTTCTTC. The complete variable domain, with remaining parts taken from reference TRBV7-8 and TRBJ2-1, reads GAGVSQSPRYKVAKRGQDVALRCDPISGHVSLFWYQQALGQGPEFLTYFQNEAQLDKSGLPSDRFFAERPEGSVSTLKIQRTQQEDSAVYLCASSYYKLAGGGNEQFFGPGTRLTVL.

V usage is TRBV3-1 (or the pseudogene TRBV3-2) and J usage is TRBJ1-2, with 8 bases fitting TRBD1. The germline V gene has CDR1 LGHDT and CDR2 YNNKEL (reference sequence). V was clipped by 0 bases and J by 4 bases; unmatched bases: 7. This CDR3 region has 16 residues. In DNA form, the CDR3 reads TGTGCCAGCAGCCAAGACACCGGGACAGGAGTCTATGGCTACACCTTC. Its translation: CASSQDTGTGVYGYTF.

In DNA, the CDR3 is TGTGCCAGCAGCCAAGGACTTACCAATCAGCCCCAGCATTTT. It encodes CASSQGLTNQPQHF. V usage is TRBV3-1 (or the pseudogene TRBV3-2) and J usage is TRBJ1-5; D is undetermined. CDR3 length: 14 residues. Germline CDR1 LGHDT, CDR2 YNNKEL (reference sequence). Trimming removed 1 base from V and 3 bases from J, with 7 bases in between.

This chain joins TRBV10-3 and TRBJ1-5; 7 bases fit TRBD1. V shed 5 bases, J shed 3 bases, and the junction held 1 base outside the gene matches. The CDR3 loop spans 13 amino acids. Germline CDR1 is ENHRY and CDR2 is SYGVKD. The CDR3 DNA is TGTGCCATCAGTACAGGGGACAATCAGCCCCAGCATTTT. This sequence encodes CAISTGDNQPQHF.

The gene calls are TRBV6-2 or TRBV6-3 and TRBJ1-5; D is possibly TRBD1 (5 bases). In germline, CDR1 is MNHEY, CDR2 SVGEGT. V was trimmed by 4 bases and J by 0 bases, leaving 10 bases between them. CDR3 length equals 15 residues. The CDR3 here is CASSSPGVSNQPQHF. CDR3 DNA sequence: TGTGCCAGCAGTTCGCCGGGGGTTAGCAATCAGCCCCAGCATTTT.

The V call is TRBV10-1, the J call TRBJ2-2; TRBD2 matches at 10 bases. The trim removed 4 bases at V and 8 bases at J, leaving 10 bases unmatched. CDR3 size: 16 residues. CDR1 is WNHNN and CDR2 is SYGVQD in the germline V gene (reference sequence). The CDR3 nucleotides are TGCGCCAGCAGTGTTTTGCTAGCGGGGGCCCCGGGGGAGCTGTTTTTT. Protein sequence: CASSVLLAGAPGELFF.

The V gene is TRBV18, the J gene TRBJ2-7, with D possibly TRBD2 on 6 matching bases. Germline V CDR1 and CDR2: KGHSH, LQKENI. Deletions cut 6 bases from V and 3 bases from J, with 24 bases between. This CDR3 spans 17 amino acids. CDR3 DNA: TGTGCCAGCTCTACCAAGATACGGGACTCAGTTTTCTACGAGCAGTACTTC. Protein sequence: CASSTKIRDSVFYEQYF. Combining the CDR3 with reference TRBV18 and TRBJ2-7 gives the whole variable domain NAGVMQNPRHLVRRRGQEARLRCSPMKGHSHVYWYRQLPEEGLKFMVYLQKENIIDESGMPKERFSAEFPKEGPSILRIQQVVRGDSAAYFCASSTKIRDSVFYEQYFGPGTRLTVT.

The CDR3 sequence: CASSPGEGTGIHF. Here the CDR3 DNA reads TGTGCCAGCTCACCAGGCGAGGGGACAGGGATCCACTTT. V usage is TRBV18 and J usage is TRBJ1-6, with 9 positions matching TRBD1. The CDR3 runs 13 residues. The V gene end was trimmed by 2 bases and the J gene end by 17 bases; junction bases not matched to a gene: 7. Germline V gene lookup returns CDR1 KGHSH and CDR2 LQKENI. Supplemented by reference TRBV18 and TRBJ1-6, the full variable domain reads NAGVMQNPRHLVRRRGQEARLRCSPMKGHSHVYWYRQLPEEGLKFMVYLQKENIIDESGMPKERFSAEFPKEGPSILRIQQVVRGDSAAYFCASSPGEGTGIHFGNGTRLTVT.

The chain is built from TRBV7-8 and TRBJ1-1; D gene ambiguous. V was shortened by 1 base and J by 4 bases, with 16 bases between the two germline ends. CDR3 length: 16 residues. The germline CDR1 and CDR2 sequences are SGHVS and FQNEAQ. CDR3 in DNA: TGTGCCAGCAGCTTAGTCAGTGCGGGAGGCGGCACTGAAGCTTTCTTT. Its protein product is CASSLVSAGGGTEAFF.

The chain links TRBV18 to TRBJ1-4; 11 bases agree with TRBD1. This CDR3 has 16 amino acids. V gave up 5 bases and J gave up 2 bases; unmatched junction bases: 4. CDR1 and CDR2 from the germline V gene are KGHSH and LQKENI. The CDR3 nucleotides read TGTGCCAGCTCATGGACAGGGGGCGCGACTAATGAAAAACTGTTTTTT. Translating gives CASSWTGGATNEKLFF.

V and J are TRBV6-1 and TRBJ2-7, with D perhaps TRBD1 (5 bases). V gave up 2 bases and J gave up 6 bases, with 17 bases separating them. Germline values: CDR1 MNHNS, CDR2 SASEGT. The CDR3 contains 15 residues. CDR3 amino acids: CASSERWQGPREQYF. The DNA of the CDR3 is TGTGCCAGCAGTGAAAGGTGGCAGGGCCCGCGCGAGCAGTACTTC.

This clone was seen a single time. The rearrangement uses TRBV2 and TRBJ2-7; D might be TRBD1 (6 bases). Trimming removed 6 bases at V and 0 bases at J, with 15 bases between. This CDR3 region has 15 residues. CDR1 is SNHLY, CDR2 FYNNEI, per germline. Here the CDR3 reads CASRGEGVSSYEQYF. Written as DNA, the CDR3 is TGTGCCAGCAGGGGAGAGGGGGTAAGCTCCTACGAGCAGTACTTC.

This clone was counted between two and nine times. The J gene is TRBJ1-3, the V gene TRBV3-1 (or the pseudogene TRBV3-2), with D unresolved. Trimming removed 2 bases from V and 4 bases from J, with 9 bases in between. The CDR3 sequence is 14 residues long. Germline CDR1 reads LGHDT; CDR2 reads YNNKEL (reference sequence). The CDR3 sequence is CASSQKGGGNTIYF. For the CDR3, the DNA is TGTGCCAGCAGCCAAAAAGGAGGGGGAAACACCATATATTTT.

CDR3 region: CASSAQQGSTEAFF. CDR3 nucleotides: TGTGCCAGCAGCGCCCAACAGGGAAGCACTGAAGCTTTCTTT. V gene TRBV7-2 combines with J gene TRBJ1-1; a possible D gene is TRBD1 (6 bases). CDR3 size: 14 residues. Germline CDR1 is SGHTA and CDR2 is FQGNSA. Trimming stripped 5 bases from V and 4 bases from J, with 14 bases between. Filled out from reference TRBV7-2 and TRBJ1-1, the complete variable domain reads GAGVSQSPSNKVTEKGKDVELRCDPISGHTALYWYRQSLGQGLEFLIYFQGNSAPDKSGLPSDRFSAERTGGSVSTLTIQRTQQEDSAVYLCASSAQQGSTEAFFGQGTRLTVV.

This clone was seen a handful of times. The rearrangement links TRBV10-3 to TRBJ1-5; maybe TRBD1 (6 bases). CDR1 ENHRY and CDR2 SYGVKD come from the germline V gene. The V end lost 10 bases, the J end lost 5 bases, and 21 bases lay between the germline ends. The CDR3 spans 15 residues. The CDR3 region is CATNPTTGTDQPQHF. CDR3 sequence (DNA): TGTGCCACCAACCCTACTACAGGGACGGATCAGCCCCAGCATTTT.

This sequence joins TRBV28 and TRBJ1-1, with TRBD1 as a possible D gene (5 bases). The CDR3 spans 13 residues. V was trimmed by 5 bases and J by 2 bases, leaving 9 bases between them. From germline, CDR1 is MDHEN and CDR2 SYDVKM. CDR3 sequence (DNA): TGTGCCAGCAGTCCAGGGTTTAACACTGAAGCTTTCTTT. This gives the protein CASSPGFNTEAFF.

CDR3 DNA sequence: TGTGCCAGCAGCATGGGCGGTCTAGCGGGAGGGCTCGAGCAGTACTTC. Encoded protein: CASSMGGLAGGLEQYF. This rearrangement joins TRBV5-4 to TRBJ2-7; 12 nucleotides align to TRBD2. Losses at the gene ends were 4 bases for V and 6 bases for J; bases not matched to a gene: 11. Germline V gene sequence: CDR1 SGHNT, CDR2 YYREEE (reference sequence). The CDR3 is 16 residues long.